This entry lists 27 T cell receptor beta chains sequenced from one sample in a study of T cells after yellow fever vaccination. In TCRdb, the 5' RACE reads were re-called with MiXCR into one record per CDR3 protein. The table lists some 670,000 distinct CDR3 sequences, approximately 13% of them singletons. The input for sequencing was PBMCs, taken on the day of the yellow fever booster vaccination. The receptors originated from a man under 40 who received the YFV17D yellow fever vaccine.

This sequence joins TRBV30 and TRBJ1-5; D is undetermined. CDR1 GTSNPN and CDR2 SVGIG come from the germline V gene (reference sequence). Trimming removed 5 bases at V and 6 bases at J, with 14 bases between. CDR3 length: 13 amino acids. The CDR3 bases are TGTGCCTGGGCCGTCCTCCCGGGTCAGCCCCAGCATTTT. This gives the protein CAWAVLPGQPQHF.

This clonotype was counted a few times. This chain joins TRBV5-1 and TRBJ2-1, with D perhaps matching TRBD2 (5 bases). Germline V lookup: CDR1 SGHRS, CDR2 YFSETQ. Deletions cut 1 base from V and 0 bases from J, with 8 bases between. The CDR3 length is 15 residues. CDR3 DNA: TGCGCCAGCAGCTTGAACCGGGACTCCTACAATGAGCAGTTCTTC. Translated: CASSLNRDSYNEQFF. Supplemented by reference TRBV5-1 and TRBJ2-1, the full variable domain reads KAGVTQTPRYLIKTRGQQVTLSCSPISGHRSVSWYQQTPGQGLQFLFEYFSETQRNKGNFPGRFSGRQFSNSRSEMNVSTLELGDSALYLCASSLNRDSYNEQFFGPGTRLTVL.

This clonotype has just a few counts. The V call is TRBV18, the J call TRBJ1-6; D may be TRBD1 (5 bases). The CDR3 spans 13 residues. Germline V gene sequence: CDR1 KGHSH, CDR2 LQKENI. V lost 2 bases and J lost 14, with 13 bases in between. CDR3 amino acids: CASSPKQDETLHF. CDR3 DNA sequence: TGTGCCAGCTCACCAAAACAGGACGAGACCCTCCACTTT. Supplemented by reference TRBV18 and TRBJ1-6, the full variable domain reads NAGVMQNPRHLVRRRGQEARLRCSPMKGHSHVYWYRQLPEEGLKFMVYLQKENIIDESGMPKERFSAEFPKEGPSILRIQQVVRGDSAAYFCASSPKQDETLHFGNGTRLTVT.

The sample holds a few counts of this clonotype. The V call is TRBV12-3 or TRBV12-4, the J call TRBJ1-5; D is uncertain. Trimming removed 4 bases from V and 7 bases from J, with 8 bases in between. The CDR3 is 12 residues long. CDR3 loop: CASSSGEQPQHF. Written as DNA, the CDR3 is TGTGCCAGCAGTTCTGGAGAACAGCCCCAGCATTTT.

A few counts support this clonotype. CDR3 residues: CASKGRGGPEAFF. The CDR3 DNA follows: TGTGCCAGCAAGGGGCGAGGAGGCCCTGAAGCTTTCTTT. This chain connects TRBV19 to TRBJ1-1; D may be TRBD1 (5 bases). The V end was cut by 9 bases, the J end by 6 bases, with 17 bases between. CDR1 LNHDA and CDR2 SQIVND come from the germline V gene (reference sequence). The CDR3 spans 13 residues.

The sample holds a few counts of this clonotype. This chain links TRBV4-1 with TRBJ2-3; D is possibly TRBD1 or TRBD2 (5 bases each). The V gene lost 1 base and the J gene lost 6 bases, with 17 bases spanning the gap. The CDR3 has 16 amino acids. Per germline, CDR1 MGHRA and CDR2 YSYEKL. The CDR3 protein is CASSQGDALIGDTQYF. The CDR3, as DNA: TGCGCCAGCAGCCAAGGGGACGCCTTAATCGGGGATACGCAGTATTTT.

The rearrangement joins TRBV3-1 to TRBJ1-1; 7 bases are a match to TRBD1. The CDR3 is 13 amino acids. Germline V gene sequence: CDR1 LGHDT, CDR2 YNNKEL (reference sequence). Trimming removed 1 base from V and 10 bases from J; junction bases left unmatched: 6. The CDR3, as DNA: TGTGCCAGCAGCCAAGCAGGCCCAGGGGGAGCTTTCTTT. Translation gives CASSQAGPGGAFF. Variable domain in full (rest from reference TRBV3-1 and TRBJ1-1): DTAVSQTPKYLVTQMGNDKSIKCEQNLGHDTMYWYKQDSKKFLKIMFSYNNKELIINETVPNRFSPKSPDKAHLNLHINSLELGDSAVYFCASSQAGPGGAFFGQGTRLTVV.

The chain is built from TRBV12-3 or TRBV12-4 and TRBJ2-3; D is perhaps TRBD1 (6 bases). The CDR3 spans 16 residues. V was cut by 6 bases and J by 7 bases, with 23 bases left in between. Written as DNA, the CDR3 is TGTGCCAGCAGATCGGGCAGGGGACCCCTTCTGAATACGCAGTATTTT. Translated, it gives CASRSGRGPLLNTQYF.

This clonotype was seen a few times. The genes are TRBV6-2 or TRBV6-3 and TRBJ2-5; 7 bases align to TRBD2. Germline CDR1 MNHEY, CDR2 SVGEGT. V shed 6 bases and J 8 bases; nucleotides not matched to a gene: 15. The length of the CDR3 is 15 residues. The CDR3 loop reads CASSGPGTTKYTQYF. For the CDR3, the DNA is TGTGCCAGCAGCGGACCCGGGACTACGAAGTATACCCAGTACTTC.

Note on this clonotype: This sequence may be a read error, since a much larger clone differs from it by one base. The chain joins TRBV7-9 to TRBJ1-2; D is unclear. CDR3 length: 14 residues. Germline V gene lookup returns CDR1 SEHNR and CDR2 FQNEAQ (reference sequence). V gave up 4 bases and J gave up 4 bases, with 13 bases separating them. Here the CDR3 DNA reads TGTGCCAGCAGCTCCCAACTTTTTGGCTATGGCTACACCTTC. Its translation: CASSSQLFGYGYTF.

This clonotype has ten or more counts. The chain couples TRBV5-1 to TRBJ1-2; D is undetermined. The V gene lost 4 bases and the J gene lost 4 bases, with 11 bases spanning the gap. The CDR3 has 13 amino acids. Per germline, CDR1 SGHRS and CDR2 YFSETQ. The CDR3 is CASSPGILYGYTF. The CDR3, as DNA: TGCGCCAGCAGCCCGGGCATACTCTATGGCTACACCTTC.

This clonotype was found a few times. The rearrangement joins TRBV21-1 to TRBJ2-1; TRBD1, the table's D call, lacks a check against the DNA. TRBV21-1 is labeled a pseudogene. The CDR3 has 16 amino acids. This CDR3 reads CASIYSKGAKYNEQFF. CDR3 coding DNA: TGTGCCAGCATATATTCGAAGGGGGCGAAATACAATGAGCAGTTCTTC.

This clonotype was observed a handful of times. The rearrangement links TRBV20-1 to TRBJ2-1, with unresolved D. The CDR3 has 13 amino acids. V gave up 2 bases and J gave up 5 bases, with 10 bases separating them. Germline V lookup: CDR1 DFQATT, CDR2 SNEGSKA (reference sequence). CDR3 bases: TGCAGTGCTAGATCCAGGAAAAACAATGAGCAGTTCTTC. Its protein product is CSARSRKNNEQFF.

This sequence joins TRBV5-6 and TRBJ1-5, with D possibly matching TRBD1 (6 bases). The CDR3 loop spans 14 amino acids. Between the trimmed V and J ends, which lost 3 bases and 5 bases, there was a span of 12 bases. The germline CDR1 and CDR2 sequences are SGHDT and YYEEEE. The CDR3 DNA follows: TGTGCCAGCAGCTCCTGGGGGGCAGATCAGCCCCAGCATTTT. Translated: CASSSWGADQPQHF.

The rearrangement links TRBV9 to TRBJ2-1, with no clear D. Between the trimmed V and J ends, which lost 3 bases and 3 bases, there was a span of 7 bases. Per the germline V gene, CDR1 is SGDLS and CDR2 is YYNGEE. This CDR3 has 13 amino acids. CDR3 sequence reads: CASSGPVYNEQFF. In DNA form, the CDR3 reads TGTGCCAGCAGCGGCCCCGTCTACAATGAGCAGTTCTTC. Drawing the rest from reference TRBV9 and TRBJ2-1, the complete variable domain is DSGVTQTPKHLITATGQRVTLRCSPRSGDLSVYWYQQSLDQGLQFLIQYYNGEERAKGNILERFSAQQFPDLHSELNLSSLELGDSALYFCASSGPVYNEQFFGPGTRLTVL.

Only a few counts were recorded for this clonotype. V gene TRBV20-1 combines with J gene TRBJ2-7; TRBD2 matches 10 bases. With 6 bases clipped from V and 3 bases from J, the junction kept 8 bases outside the gene matches. This CDR3 contains 14 residues. The germline V gene has CDR1 DFQATT and CDR2 SNEGSKA (reference sequence). The CDR3 protein is CSARNLAGGYEQYF. The CDR3 DNA reads as TGCAGTGCCAGGAACTTAGCGGGAGGCTACGAGCAGTACTTC.

This clonotype has just a few counts. Here the CDR3 DNA reads TGCAGTGCTAGACCAGTACTAGCGGGAGACGACAATGAGCAGTTCTTC. Its translation is CSARPVLAGDDNEQFF. The chain has TRBV20-1 and TRBJ2-1; 11 nucleotides match TRBD2. CDR1 DFQATT and CDR2 SNEGSKA come from the germline V gene (reference sequence). The CDR3 consists of 16 residues. V lost 2 bases and J lost 5; bases outside the gene matches: 8.

This clonotype came up a few times. The rearrangement links TRBV6-2 or TRBV6-3 to TRBJ2-3, with 7 bases aligning to TRBD2. The CDR3 has 13 residues. Germline values: CDR1 MNHEY, CDR2 SVGEGT. V trimming: 10 bases; J trimming: 0 bases; junction bases outside the gene matches: 4. For the CDR3, the DNA is TGTGCCACCGGGCGGGGGAGCACAGATACGCAGTATTTT. Translating it yields CATGRGSTDTQYF.

The chain is built from TRBV19 and TRBJ2-1, with D possibly TRBD2 on 6 matching bases. With 5 bases removed from V and 5 bases from J, the gap between germline ends came to 16 bases. Germline loops: CDR1 LNHDA, CDR2 SQIVND (reference sequence). The length of the CDR3 is 15 residues. CDR3 coding DNA: TGTGCCAGTAGTTTGACTAGTTTATCGCACAATGAGCAGTTCTTC. Amino acid sequence: CASSLTSLSHNEQFF.

This clonotype showed up many times. This chain links TRBV12-3 or TRBV12-4 with TRBJ1-2; D gene ambiguous. This CDR3 region has 14 residues. Trimming stripped 7 bases from V and 1 base from J, with 13 bases between. The chain's CDR3 is CASTQGSFNYGYTF. DNA for the CDR3: TGTGCCAGCACCCAAGGATCTTTTAACTATGGCTACACCTTC.

The rearrangement links TRBV19 to TRBJ2-5; no reliable D call. The V end lost 3 bases, the J end lost 1 base, and 12 bases lay between the germline ends. Germline V gene sequence: CDR1 LNHDA, CDR2 SQIVND (reference sequence). The CDR3 has 15 amino acids. CDR3 DNA sequence: TGTGCCAGTAGTATTGCCGCTCGCATCCAAGAGACCCAGTACTTC. It codes for CASSIAARIQETQYF.

This chain links TRBV20-1 with TRBJ2-1, with unresolved D. Looked up from germline, CDR1 is DFQATT and CDR2 is SNEGSKA (reference sequence). Between the trimmed V and J ends, which lost 4 bases and 0 bases, there was a span of 10 bases. The CDR3 extends over 14 amino acids. The CDR3 DNA reads TGCAGTGCTAACCAGGCGAGCTCCTACAATGAGCAGTTCTTC. Residues: CSANQASSYNEQFF.

The chain has TRBV5-1 and TRBJ1-1; D is unclear. The germline V and J ends were trimmed by 3 bases and 1 base, with 7 bases remaining between them. The CDR3 has 13 residues. Germline values: CDR1 SGHRS, CDR2 YFSETQ. CDR3 in DNA: TGCGCCAGCAGCTGGGGAAAGAACACTGAAGCTTTCTTT. Protein product: CASSWGKNTEAFF.

This clonotype was seen more than once but under ten times. The chain has TRBV2 and TRBJ2-7; D call uncertain. With 6 bases removed from V and 0 bases from J, the gap between germline ends came to 6 bases. The germline V gene has CDR1 SNHLY and CDR2 FYNNEI. There are 12 residues in the CDR3. CDR3 bases: TGTGCCAGCAGCCACACCTCCTACGAGCAGTACTTC. This sequence encodes CASSHTSYEQYF.

This clonotype was seen only a few times. The V and J genes are TRBV7-2 and TRBJ2-4; D unclear. In germline, CDR1 is SGHTA, CDR2 FQGNSA. Trimming removed 5 bases from V and 3 bases from J, with 11 bases in between. The CDR3 spans 14 residues. The CDR3 reads CASSLRTGKNIQYF. CDR3 sequence (DNA): TGTGCCAGCAGCCTACGGACCGGCAAAAACATTCAGTACTTC.

The chain joins TRBV12-3 or TRBV12-4 to TRBJ2-5; 7 nucleotides agree with TRBD2. Trimming removed 5 bases from V and 13 bases from J; junction bases left unmatched: 10. This CDR3 region has 12 residues. CDR3 amino acids: CASSRKEGGVYF. The DNA for the CDR3 is TGTGCCAGCAGTCGGAAGGAGGGAGGGGTGTACTTC.

This clonotype was picked up many times. The rearrangement uses TRBV4-2 and TRBJ2-4, with 9 bases matching TRBD2. The CDR3 spans 17 residues. V was clipped by 0 bases and J by 4 bases; unmatched bases: 7. Germline values: CDR1 LGHNA, CDR2 YNFKEQ. The CDR3 loop reads CASSQDGAGGPKNIQYF. In DNA form, the CDR3 reads TGTGCCAGCAGCCAAGATGGAGCGGGAGGCCCTAAAAACATTCAGTACTTC.